The 30 T cell receptor beta chains below come from one sample, sequenced in a study of OX40 agonist ivuxolimab in advanced cancers. Using immunoSEQ multiplex PCR, the repertoire was profiled, and TCRdb retains in-frame clones only, with some absent. Among about 59,000 clones, 84% were seen once, and the ten largest hold over 2%. The input for sequencing was CD4+ or CD8+ T cells sorted from blood, taken in a trial of the OX40 agonist ivuxolimab. The source of these receptors is an adult with an advanced solid tumor such as melanoma, head and neck, liver or kidney cancer.

J is TRBJ1-3 and V is TRBV10-3; D is ambiguous. The CDR3 consists of 15 residues. The germline CDR1 and CDR2 sequences are ENHRY and SYGVKD. Deletions cut 3 bases from V and 0 bases from J, with 9 bases between. DNA of the CDR3: TGTGCCATCAGTGATTGGCTCAACTCTGGAAACACCATATATTTT. This gives the protein CAISDWLNSGNTIYF.

The chain recombines TRBV5-5 with TRBJ2-2; D remains ambiguous. This CDR3 comprises 14 residues. Germline CDR1 SGHKS, CDR2 YYEKEE (reference sequence). V was trimmed by 4 bases and J by 4 bases, leaving 11 bases between them. In DNA form, the CDR3 reads TGTGCCAGCAGCCCCGGGTGGGCCACCGGGGAGCTGTTTTTT. Its translation: CASSPGWATGELFF.

The table lists this clone with a count of one. Here the CDR3 reads CASSEVSGFNSPLHF. The CDR3 region has the DNA TGTGCCAGCAGTGAAGTGTCAGGGTTCAATTCACCCCTCCACTTT. The rearrangement links TRBV6-1 to TRBJ1-6, with D possibly TRBD1 on 5 matching bases. The V gene's germline CDR1 is MNHNS and CDR2 SASEGT. The CDR3 loop spans 15 amino acids. Trimming took 1 base from V and 7 from J, leaving 11 bases between them.

The rearrangement links TRBV18 to TRBJ1-2; D uncertain. This CDR3 has 15 amino acids. V was clipped by 0 bases and J by 2 bases, with 10 bases between them. Per germline, CDR1 KGHSH and CDR2 LQKENI. The chain's CDR3 is CASSPPSQRNYGYTF. CDR3 bases: TGTGCCAGCTCACCACCGAGTCAGCGCAACTATGGCTACACCTTC.

V is TRBV19 and J is TRBJ1-3; D not resolved. Trimming left V 3 bases short and J 0 bases short, with 15 bases between. The CDR3 consists of 17 residues. CDR1 and CDR2 (germline): LNHDA, SQIVND (reference sequence). The CDR3 nucleotides read TGTGCCAGTAGTATCGGTGCCCTCCCCATCTCTGGAAACACCATATATTTT. Translated, it gives CASSIGALPISGNTIYF.

This clone was observed once. The rearrangement uses TRBV6-1 and TRBJ1-5, with TRBD1 identical over 9 bases. The CDR3 spans 15 residues. CDR1 MNHNS and CDR2 SASEGT come from the germline V gene. The V gene end was trimmed by 3 bases and the J gene end by 2 bases; junction bases not matched to a gene: 2. The CDR3, as DNA: TGTGCCAGCAGTGATTGGACAGGGGGCAATCAGCCCCAGCATTTT. It encodes CASSDWTGGNQPQHF.

The chain is built from TRBV28 and TRBJ1-2; 10 positions match TRBD1. The CDR3 length is 15 residues. Germline V gene sequence: CDR1 MDHEN, CDR2 SYDVKM. The V and J ends lost 6 bases and 4 bases, in that order; junction bases with no gene match: 8. The CDR3 region is CASRPPTGGIYGYTF. The DNA of the CDR3 is TGTGCCAGCAGACCTCCGACAGGGGGCATCTATGGCTACACCTTC.

V is TRBV4-2 and J is TRBJ2-7, with 7 nucleotides matching TRBD1. CDR3 size: 15 residues. Per the germline V gene, CDR1 is LGHNA and CDR2 is YNFKEQ. The ends lost 1 base at V and 0 bases at J; junction bases unmatched: 3. DNA of the CDR3: TGTGCCAGCAGCCAAGCCGACAGGGTCTCCTACGAGCAGTACTTC. It encodes CASSQADRVSYEQYF.

The chain employs TRBV10-3 and TRBJ2-7; a weak D match, TRBD1 (6 bases). This CDR3 spans 14 amino acids. The germline V gene has CDR1 ENHRY and CDR2 SYGVKD. V was shortened by 6 bases and J by 5 bases, with 17 bases between the two germline ends. CDR3: CAIRGARSGHEQYF. In nucleotides, the CDR3 is TGTGCCATCAGGGGGGCCCGATCCGGTCACGAGCAGTACTTC.

This clone was observed a single time. This rearrangement joins TRBV5-1 to TRBJ1-5, with D unclear. Between the trimmed V and J ends, which lost 0 bases and 6 bases, there was a span of 10 bases. The CDR3 covers 14 residues. Germline assignment: CDR1 SGHRS and CDR2 YFSETQ. CDR3 protein: CASSLDGVGQPQHF. The CDR3, as DNA: TGCGCCAGCAGCTTGGACGGGGTTGGTCAGCCCCAGCATTTT.

This chain uses TRBV18 with TRBJ2-1; TRBD2 matches 7 bases. The CDR3 sequence is 16 residues long. Germline assignment: CDR1 KGHSH and CDR2 LQKENI. V lost 6 bases to trimming and J lost 6 bases; unmatched junction nucleotides: 14. CDR3 region: CASSSRIAGDINEQFF. CDR3 coding DNA: TGTGCCAGCTCGTCCAGGATAGCGGGCGACATCAATGAGCAGTTCTTC.

A few counts support this clone. V and J are TRBV6-1 and TRBJ1-2; 8 nucleotides match TRBD1. The germline V gene encodes CDR1 MNHNS and CDR2 SASEGT. The V gene end was trimmed by 4 bases and the J gene end by 4 bases; junction bases not matched to a gene: 20. The CDR3 runs 19 residues. CDR3 amino acids: CASSVDRDRFISHTYGYTF. The CDR3 DNA sequence: TGTGCCAGCAGTGTGGACAGGGACCGCTTTATAAGCCATACCTATGGCTACACCTTC.

The V call is TRBV7-9, the J call TRBJ1-1, with unresolved D. The CDR3 totals 14 residues. V was pared by 2 bases and J by 2 bases, with 9 bases between. CDR1 SEHNR and CDR2 FQNEAQ come from the germline V gene (reference sequence). CDR3 DNA sequence: TGTGCCAGCAGCTTAAAGCAACCTAACACTGAAGCTTTCTTT. Encoded protein: CASSLKQPNTEAFF.

The chain recombines TRBV14 with TRBJ1-1; D gene ambiguous. The germline V gene has CDR1 SGHDN and CDR2 FVKESK. The CDR3 is made up of 15 amino acids. Trimming left V 4 bases short and J 0 bases short, with 12 bases between. In DNA form, the CDR3 reads TGTGCCAGCAGCCGGGCCGGACGGCTGAACACTGAAGCTTTCTTT. It is translated as CASSRAGRLNTEAFF.

This clone was picked up one time. The gene calls are TRBV18 and TRBJ2-5, with D possibly being TRBD2 (6 bases). The CDR3 loop spans 14 amino acids. From germline, CDR1 is KGHSH and CDR2 LQKENI. Trimming removed 8 bases at V and 5 bases at J, with 18 bases between. The CDR3 DNA follows: TGTGCCAGCAGATCTAGCGCCAATAGGGAGACCCAGTACTTC. Protein: CASRSSANRETQYF. Complete variable domain (other parts from reference TRBV18 and TRBJ2-5): NAGVMQNPRHLVRRRGQEARLRCSPMKGHSHVYWYRQLPEEGLKFMVYLQKENIIDESGMPKERFSAEFPKEGPSILRIQQVVRGDSAAYFCASRSSANRETQYFGPGTRLLVL.

The chain carries TRBV9 and TRBJ1-2; D unresolved. From germline, CDR1 is SGDLS and CDR2 YYNGEE. The V and J ends lost 0 bases and 8 bases respectively, with 17 bases between them. This CDR3 has 15 amino acids. The CDR3 sequence: CASSVEASARLGYTF. CDR3 nucleotides: TGTGCCAGCAGCGTAGAGGCGTCGGCCCGACTCGGCTACACCTTC.

The count of this clone is one. CDR3 protein: CASSMDRASNQPQHF. CDR3 DNA sequence: TGTGCCAGTAGCATGGACAGGGCTAGCAATCAGCCCCAGCATTTT. The chain recombines TRBV19 with TRBJ1-5; 8 bases match TRBD1. Germline V lookup: CDR1 LNHDA, CDR2 SQIVND (reference sequence). V lost 6 bases, J lost 0 bases, and 4 bases stayed unmatched. The CDR3 length is 15 residues. Based on the CDR3 plus reference TRBV19 and TRBJ1-5, the full variable domain is DGGITQSPKYLFRKEGQNVTLSCEQNLNHDAMYWYRQDPGQGLRLIYYSQIVNDFQKGDIAEGYSVSREKKESFPLTVTSAQKNPTAFYLCASSMDRASNQPQHFGDGTRLSIL.

The rearrangement links TRBV27 to TRBJ2-1; 10 bases align to TRBD2. V lost 5 bases to trimming and J lost 10 bases; unmatched junction nucleotides: 14. The CDR3 length is 16 residues. Germline V gene data show CDR1 as MNHEY and CDR2 as SMNVEV (reference sequence). The CDR3 sequence is CASSPPVSGGAGEQFF. In nucleotides, the CDR3 is TGTGCCAGCAGTCCCCCGGTCAGCGGGGGGGCAGGGGAGCAGTTCTTC.

CDR3 DNA sequence: TGTGCCATCACACCAGGGATTGACAATGAGCAGTTCTTC. Amino acid sequence: CAITPGIDNEQFF. The rearrangement links TRBV10-3 to TRBJ2-1, with D perhaps matching TRBD1 (5 bases). Trimming pared 7 bases from V and 5 bases from J, leaving 12 bases between. CDR1 is ENHRY and CDR2 is SYGVKD in the germline V gene. The CDR3 loop spans 13 amino acids.

This clone was observed a single time. The genes are TRBV10-3 and TRBJ1-1; D remains ambiguous. The ends were cut back, 3 bases at V and 2 bases at J, with 7 bases in the middle. CDR1 is ENHRY, CDR2 SYGVKD, per germline. The CDR3 consists of 13 residues. CDR3 residues: CAISDEGNTEAFF. The CDR3 nucleotides read TGTGCCATCAGTGATGAGGGCAACACTGAAGCTTTCTTT.

The chain carries TRBV5-4 and TRBJ1-2; TRBD1 matches 7 bases. Germline CDR1 reads SGHNT; CDR2 reads YYREEE (reference sequence). This CDR3 spans 15 amino acids. V lost 3 bases and J lost 4; bases outside the gene matches: 9. CDR3: CASSSLDRTSYGYTF. The CDR3 DNA follows: TGTGCCAGCAGCTCCCTGGACAGGACTTCCTATGGCTACACCTTC.

V gene TRBV25-1 combines with J gene TRBJ1-2; D is unresolved. V shed 6 bases and J shed 5 bases, with 16 bases lying between them. The CDR3 length is 14 residues. The germline gives CDR1 MGHDK, CDR2 SYGVNS. CDR3 protein: CASSEEVGGYGYTF. CDR3 bases: TGTGCCAGCAGCGAAGAGGTCGGAGGGTATGGCTACACCTTC.

This rearrangement joins TRBV15 to TRBJ1-1, with D possibly TRBD1 on 6 matching bases. The V gene's germline CDR1 is LNHNV and CDR2 YYDKDF (reference sequence). Trimming removed 0 bases at V and 9 bases at J, with 8 bases between. The CDR3 runs to 12 residues. CDR3 sequence: CATSRDQGKAFF. CDR3 nucleotide sequence: TGTGCCACCAGCAGAGATCAGGGGAAAGCTTTCTTT.

This clone is a singleton in its sample. The rearrangement joins TRBV29-1 to TRBJ2-5; D may correspond to TRBD1 or TRBD2 (5 bases each). This CDR3 is 12 amino acids long. Trimming took off 4 bases at V and 2 bases at J, with 8 bases between the two ends. Germline-derived CDR1 and CDR2 are SQVTM and ANQGSEA. In DNA form, the CDR3 reads TGCAGCGTTGGTGGGGGACAAGAGACCCAGTACTTC. Protein product: CSVGGGQETQYF.

The genes are TRBV9 and TRBJ1-1; D uncertain. Per germline, CDR1 SGDLS and CDR2 YYNGEE. The V gene lost 4 bases and the J gene lost 6 bases, with 13 bases spanning the gap. The CDR3 has 13 amino acids. The CDR3 is CASSPRPEAEAFF. The CDR3 coding sequence is TGTGCCAGCAGCCCCCGACCGGAGGCTGAAGCTTTCTTT.

The gene calls are TRBV18 and TRBJ2-6; D gene unclear. Per the germline V gene, CDR1 is KGHSH and CDR2 is LQKENI. The V gene lost 2 bases and the J gene lost 0 bases, with 14 bases spanning the gap. This CDR3 is built from 18 residues. The CDR3 is CASSPGKGILSGANVLTF. CDR3 nucleotides: TGTGCCAGCTCACCAGGCAAAGGAATCCTCTCTGGGGCCAACGTCCTGACTTTC. The full variable domain, in which reference TRBV18 and TRBJ2-6 provide the parts outside the CDR3, is NAGVMQNPRHLVRRRGQEARLRCSPMKGHSHVYWYRQLPEEGLKFMVYLQKENIIDESGMPKERFSAEFPKEGPSILRIQQVVRGDSAAYFCASSPGKGILSGANVLTFGAGSRLTVL.

V is TRBV5-4 and J is TRBJ2-2, with 7 bases that match TRBD2. There are 16 residues in the CDR3. Looked up from germline, CDR1 is SGHNT and CDR2 is YYREEE (reference sequence). The J segment lost 0 bases and the V segment lost 0 bases, leaving 2 bases of the junction unmatched. CDR3 residues: CASSLARGANTGELFF. The CDR3 coding sequence is TGTGCCAGCAGCTTGGCCCGGGGGGCGAACACCGGGGAGCTGTTTTTT.

J is TRBJ2-3 and V is TRBV14; 8 bases are a match to TRBD2. Trimming at V came to 0 bases and at J to 9 bases, leaving 8 bases not matched to a gene. Germline V gene data show CDR1 as SGHDN and CDR2 as FVKESK. There are 15 residues in the CDR3. The CDR3 loop reads CASSQDKRGRGTQYF. CDR3 coding DNA: TGTGCCAGCAGCCAAGATAAGCGGGGGAGAGGGACGCAGTATTTT.

The chain couples TRBV21-1 to TRBJ2-3; the D call in the table, TRBD2, was not verified against the DNA. TRBV21-1 is a listed pseudogene. This CDR3 comprises 20 residues. The CDR3 spells CASRMGPTSGRALVKDTQYF. Here the CDR3 DNA reads TGTGCCAGCAGGATGGGGCCGACTAGCGGGAGGGCCTTGGTGAAAGATACGCAGTATTTT.

This clone showed up just once. This sequence joins TRBV6-7 and TRBJ2-2, with TRBD1 matching 9 bases. TRBV6-7 is flagged as an ORF with uncertain function. The CDR3 runs to 16 residues. The trim removed 1 base at V and 6 bases at J, leaving 6 bases unmatched. This CDR3 is CASSYWDREWPGELFF. In nucleotides, the CDR3 is TGTGCCAGCAGTTACTGGGACAGGGAGTGGCCCGGGGAGCTGTTTTTT.